The rows below give T cell receptor beta chains drawn from one sample of a study of TIL therapy for anti-PD-1-resistant metastatic lung cancer. Assay: immunoSEQ multiplex PCR; the TCRdb copy retains only in-frame clones and omits some. The sample contains around 55,000 clones, more than 80% of which appear only once. Sequencing was performed on blood, taken at baseline. Source of these receptors: a person aged 25-85 years with non-small cell lung cancer. The CDR3 runs from the conserved cysteine through the conserved F or W. Fields, in order: D gene, J gene, clone size, V gene, CDR3 protein, CDR3 DNA. The D gene is left open where the match is weak. A clone size is listed for some rows: how often the clone was seen (once, few, many), or a class if it is expanded.

>NA|TRBJ1-3|few|TRBV12-3/TRBV12-4
CASDSGGNTIYF
TGTGCCAGCGATTCAGGGGGAAACACCATATATTTT
>TRBD2|TRBJ2-1|NA|TRBV9
CASSVGPSGANEQFF
TGTGCCAGCAGCGTAGGACCTAGCGGGGCCAATGAGCAGTTCTTC
>NA|TRBJ2-5|NA|TRBV11-1
CASSLAFKTQYF
TGTGCCAGCAGCTTAGCTTTTAAGACCCAGTACTTC
>TRBD2|TRBJ2-5|once|TRBV27
CASSYSSGTSGGTQYF
TGTGCCAGCAGTTACTCCTCCGGGACTAGCGGGGGCACCCAGTACTTC
>TRBD2|TRBJ2-1|NA|TRBV28
CASSQPPPGLAGGSSYNEQFF
TGTGCCAGCAGTCAGCCTCCGCCGGGACTAGCGGGAGGGAGCTCCTACAATGAGCAGTTCTTC
>NA|TRBJ1-4|NA|TRBV4-1
CASSRATNEKLFF
TGCGCCAGCAGCCGAGCAACTAATGAAAAACTGTTTTTT
>NA|TRBJ2-1|NA|TRBV9
CASSLAAGNEQFF
TGTGCCAGCAGCCTGGCGGCGGGGAATGAGCAGTTCTTC
>NA|TRBJ2-7|NA|TRBV7-3
CASSLTSAPSSYEQYF
TGTGCCAGCAGCTTAACCTCGGCACCGAGCTCCTACGAGCAGTACTTC
>NA|TRBJ1-6|NA|TRBV5-1
CASSERTDRNSPLHF
TGCGCCAGCAGCGAAAGGACAGACCGAAATTCACCCCTCCACTTT
>NA|TRBJ2-2|NA|TRBV6-5
CATSDSYTGELFF
TGTGCCACCTCGGACAGCTACACCGGGGAGCTGTTTTTT
>TRBD1|TRBJ1-6|NA|TRBV7-6
CASSKRQGDNSPLHF
TGTGCCAGCAGCAAGAGACAGGGCGATAATTCACCCCTCCACTTT
>TRBD1|TRBJ2-7|few|TRBV7-9
CASSFGQGFEEQYF
TGTGCCAGCAGTTTCGGACAGGGCTTCGAAGAGCAGTACTTC
>NA|TRBJ2-5|NA|TRBV11-2
CASSPRGLQETQYF
TGTGCCAGCAGCCCACGGGGCCTCCAAGAGACCCAGTACTTC
>TRBD1|TRBJ1-1|NA|TRBV5-1
CASSLEDRLTEAFF
TGCGCCAGCAGCTTGGAGGACAGGCTCACTGAAGCTTTCTTT
>NA|TRBJ2-7|NA|TRBV19
CASSPAGTIYEQYF
TGTGCCAGTAGTCCAGCCGGGACGATCTACGAGCAGTACTTC
>NA|TRBJ2-3|NA|TRBV7-9
CASNLVSDTQYF
TGTGCCAGCAACCTAGTCTCTGATACGCAGTATTTT
>NA|TRBJ1-4|NA|TRBV4-3
CASSQDGGTRFATNEKLFF
TGCGCCAGCAGCCAAGACGGGGGAACCCGGTTTGCAACTAATGAAAAACTGTTTTTT
>TRBD2|TRBJ2-3|NA|TRBV25-1
CASSVSGVTDTQYF
TGTGCCAGCAGTGTCAGCGGGGTCACAGATACGCAGTATTTT
>NA|TRBJ1-1|NA|TRBV4-2
CASSQELLEPRRSVNTEAFF
TGTGCCAGCAGCCAAGAGCTATTGGAGCCGAGAAGAAGCGTGAACACTGAAGCTTTCTTT
>TRBD2|TRBJ2-3|NA|TRBV4-3
CASSASGGDTQYF
TGCGCCAGCAGCGCTAGCGGGGGAGATACGCAGTATTTT
>TRBD1|TRBJ2-7|NA|TRBV7-2
CASSSWDRGSREQYF
TGTGCCAGCAGCTCTTGGGACAGGGGGTCTCGGGAGCAGTACTTC
>NA|TRBJ2-3|once|TRBV9
CASSVNRDTQYF
TGTGCCAGCAGCGTTAACAGAGATACGCAGTATTTT
>NA|TRBJ2-3|NA|TRBV7-3
CASSLSAMASTDTQYF
TGTGCCAGCAGCTTATCCGCGATGGCTAGCACAGATACGCAGTATTTT
>TRBD2|TRBJ2-3|NA|TRBV28
CASNIMGLATSTDTQYF
TGTGCCAGCAATATTATGGGACTAGCGACTAGCACAGATACGCAGTATTTT
>TRBD2|TRBJ2-3|NA|TRBV9
CASSLTSGSQGTQYF
TGTGCCAGCAGCCTGACTAGCGGATCACAAGGTACGCAGTATTTT
>TRBD2|TRBJ2-3|NA|TRBV7-2
CASSSGLSLNTQYF
TGTGCCAGCAGCTCGGGACTAAGCTTAAATACGCAGTATTTT
>NA|TRBJ2-7|NA|TRBV28
CASTPWRATSYEQYF
TGTGCCAGCACCCCTTGGCGCGCTACCTCCTACGAGCAGTACTTC
>NA|TRBJ2-7|NA|TRBV9
CASSVAGSSSYEQYF
TGTGCCAGCAGCGTAGCTGGGAGTAGCTCCTACGAGCAGTACTTC
>NA|TRBJ2-7|once|TRBV4-1
CASSQVLGDEQYF
TGCGCCAGCAGCCAAGTTTTGGGGGACGAGCAGTACTTC
>NA|TRBJ2-7|NA|TRBV7-9
CASTLREKTYEQYF
TGTGCCAGCACCCTTCGAGAAAAGACCTACGAGCAGTACTTC
>NA|TRBJ2-2|NA|TRBV6-5
CASSSKSSNTGELFF
TGTGCCAGCAGCTCAAAGTCGTCGAACACCGGGGAGCTGTTTTTT
>TRBD1|TRBJ2-2|NA|TRBV6-6
CASSRDRNTGELFF
TGTGCCAGCAGTAGGGACAGAAACACCGGGGAGCTGTTTTTT
>NA|TRBJ1-5|NA|TRBV28
CASSLPGQMSNQPQHF
TGTGCCAGCAGTTTGCCTGGACAGATGAGCAATCAGCCCCAGCATTTT
>NA|TRBJ2-1|NA|TRBV24-1
CATSDRSGYSYNEQFF
TGTGCCACCAGTGATCGAAGCGGGTATTCCTACAATGAGCAGTTCTTC
>NA|TRBJ2-1|NA|TRBV29-1
CSVERDVNEQFF
TGCAGCGTTGAGCGGGATGTCAATGAGCAGTTCTTC